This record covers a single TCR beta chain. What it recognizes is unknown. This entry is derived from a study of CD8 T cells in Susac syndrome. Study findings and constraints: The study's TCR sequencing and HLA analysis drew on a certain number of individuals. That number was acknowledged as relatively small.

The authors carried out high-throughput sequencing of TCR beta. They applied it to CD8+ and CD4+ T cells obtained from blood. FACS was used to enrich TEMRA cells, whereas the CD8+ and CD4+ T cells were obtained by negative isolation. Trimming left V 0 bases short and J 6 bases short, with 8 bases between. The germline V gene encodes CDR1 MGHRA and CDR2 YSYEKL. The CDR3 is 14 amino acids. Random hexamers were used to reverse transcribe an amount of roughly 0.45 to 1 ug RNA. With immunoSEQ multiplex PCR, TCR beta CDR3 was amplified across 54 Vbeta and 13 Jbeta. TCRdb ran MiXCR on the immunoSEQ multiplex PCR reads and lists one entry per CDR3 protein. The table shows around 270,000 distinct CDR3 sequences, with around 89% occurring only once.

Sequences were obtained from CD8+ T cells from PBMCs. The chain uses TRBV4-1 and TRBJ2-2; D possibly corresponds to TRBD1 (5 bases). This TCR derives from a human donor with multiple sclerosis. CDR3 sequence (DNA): TGCGCCAGCAGCCAAGAAATGGGGCCCGGGGAGCTGTTTTTT. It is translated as CASSQEMGPGELFF.